This TCR beta chain was recovered during a study of shared clonotypes between healthy human individuals. Over several immunoSEQ plates, each subset's genomic DNA was distributed in even portions. Some clones are missing from TCRdb's copy, which holds only in-frame ones; the method was immunoSEQ multiplex PCR. The data show roughly 1,500,000 clones, approximately 98.5% seen once. As regards this clone: Its antigen is not known.

The study's findings and limits: In having few donors, the study represented limited genetic and exposure-history diversity.

Sequencing was done on a sample of naive CD4+ T cells sorted from blood. Subset here: CD45RA+ positively selected. The TCR originated in a man younger than 40 in good health.

DNA of the CDR3: TGTGCCAGCATGCAGGGCCTGGAGACCCAGTACTTC. Its protein is CASMQGLETQYF. V gene TRBV2 combines with J gene TRBJ2-5; TRBD1 is a possible D gene (5 bases). The CDR3 length is 12 residues. V was clipped by 7 bases and J by 5 bases, with 11 bases between them. The V gene's germline CDR1 is SNHLY and CDR2 FYNNEI.